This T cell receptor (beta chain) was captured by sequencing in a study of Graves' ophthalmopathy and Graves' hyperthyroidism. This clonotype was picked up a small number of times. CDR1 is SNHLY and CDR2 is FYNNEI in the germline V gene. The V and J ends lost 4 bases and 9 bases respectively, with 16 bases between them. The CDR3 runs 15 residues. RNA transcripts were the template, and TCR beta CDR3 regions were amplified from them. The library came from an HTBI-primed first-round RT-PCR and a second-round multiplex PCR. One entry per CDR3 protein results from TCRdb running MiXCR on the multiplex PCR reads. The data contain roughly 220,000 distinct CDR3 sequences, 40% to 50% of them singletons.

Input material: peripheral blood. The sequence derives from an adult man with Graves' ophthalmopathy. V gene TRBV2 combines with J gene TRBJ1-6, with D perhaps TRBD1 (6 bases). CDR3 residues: CASSVTDSEGSPLHF. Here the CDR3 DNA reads TGTGCCAGCAGTGTCACGGACAGCGAGGGTTCACCCCTCCACTTT.